This is a list of T cell receptor beta chains from one sample in a study of cytomegalovirus exposure and HLA in healthy donors. TCRdb's table, derived via immunoSEQ multiplex PCR, lists solely in-frame clones and lacks some. The sample data list 120,000 or so clones. The sequencing input was PBMCs. The receptors here all came from a young man in good health and CMV-seronegative. The CDR3 runs from the conserved cysteine through the conserved F or W. The D gene is left open where the match is weak.

V: TRBV5-1
J: TRBJ1-5
D: TRBD1
DNA: TGCGCCAGCAGCCCAACGACAGGGAACAGCAATCAGCCCCAGCATTTT
CDR3: CASSPTTGNSNQPQHF

V: TRBV9
J: TRBJ2-7
D: -
DNA: TGTGCCAGCAGCGCCGTAGCTGGCGAGCAGTACTTC
CDR3: CASSAVAGEQYF

V: TRBV2
J: TRBJ2-2
D: -
DNA: TGTGCCAGCAGTGAATGGCTAGTCCTCACCGGGGAGCTGTTTTTT
CDR3: CASSEWLVLTGELFF

V: TRBV28
J: TRBJ1-1
D: -
DNA: TGTGCCAGCAGTTTGTTGGGCAACACTGAAGCTTTCTTT
CDR3: CASSLLGNTEAFF

V: TRBV7-9
J: TRBJ2-7
D: TRBD2
DNA: TGTGCCAGCAGCTTCGGGACTAGCGAGAGGTACTTC
CDR3: CASSFGTSERYF

V: TRBV7-8
J: TRBJ1-3
D: -
DNA: TGTGCCAGCAGCGCCAGAGACGCCGGAGCCGCTGGAAACACCATATATTTT
CDR3: CASSARDAGAAGNTIYF

V: TRBV9
J: TRBJ1-5
D: -
DNA: TGTGCCAGCAGCGTAACGGGAGAGCAGCATCAGCCCCAGCATTTT
CDR3: CASSVTGEQHQPQHF

V: TRBV7-9
J: TRBJ2-7
D: -
DNA: TGTGCCAGCAGCTTAGTGGGCGGAGGCTCCTACGAGCAGTACTTC
CDR3: CASSLVGGGSYEQYF

V: TRBV5-4
J: TRBJ1-5
D: TRBD1
DNA: TGTGCCAGCAGCTTAGACCAGGGGGGCAATCAGCCCCAGCATTTT
CDR3: CASSLDQGGNQPQHF

V: TRBV6-1
J: TRBJ1-2
D: TRBD1
DNA: TGTGCCAGCAGTCCCGGGACAGGATATGGCTACACCTTC
CDR3: CASSPGTGYGYTF

V: TRBV6-1
J: TRBJ2-5
D: -
DNA: TGTGCCAGCAGTGAACAGATAGGAGTAGAGACCCAGTACTTC
CDR3: CASSEQIGVETQYF

V: TRBV27
J: TRBJ1-3
D: -
DNA: TGTGCCAGCGGCCCAGAGGCAGGAAACACCATATATTTT
CDR3: CASGPEAGNTIYF

V: TRBV5-1
J: TRBJ2-3
D: -
DNA: TGCGCCAGCAGCTTGTTATTAGATACGCAGTATTTT
CDR3: CASSLLLDTQYF

V: TRBV10-2
J: TRBJ2-7
D: TRBD1
DNA: TGCGCCAGCAGTGAACGGGACAGGGACGAGCAGTACTTC
CDR3: CASSERDRDEQYF

V: TRBV27
J: TRBJ2-5
D: TRBD1
DNA: TGTGCCAGCAGTTTATCTGGACAGGGGACTACTGAGACCCAGTACTTC
CDR3: CASSLSGQGTTETQYF

V: TRBV27
J: TRBJ2-1
D: -
DNA: TGTGCCAGCAGTTCCACGGTCGTATACAATGAGCAGTTCTTC
CDR3: CASSSTVVYNEQFF

V: TRBV19
J: TRBJ1-1
D: TRBD1
DNA: TGTGCCAGTAGTTTAGGACAGGGAGTGAACACTGAAGCTTTCTTT
CDR3: CASSLGQGVNTEAFF

V: TRBV20-1
J: TRBJ2-7
D: TRBD1
DNA: TGCAGTGCGGGACAGGGAATCGAGCAGTACTTC
CDR3: CSAGQGIEQYF

V: TRBV7-8
J: TRBJ2-7
D: -
DNA: TGTGCCAGCAGTGAGGGCGGCTACGAGCAGTACTTC
CDR3: CASSEGGYEQYF

V: TRBV28
J: TRBJ1-2
D: -
DNA: TGTGCCAGCAGTTCCCGACAGAACTATGGCTACACCTTC
CDR3: CASSSRQNYGYTF

V: TRBV18
J: TRBJ2-5
D: -
DNA: TGTGCCAGCTCACCCCCGACTATTTTACGTGAGACCCAGTACTTC
CDR3: CASSPPTILRETQYF

V: TRBV30
J: TRBJ2-1
D: TRBD2
DNA: TGTGCCTGGAGTTCGGGGGGAGAGCAGTTCTTC
CDR3: CAWSSGGEQFF

V: TRBV6-5
J: TRBJ2-5
D: -
DNA: TGTGCCAGCGGGGGCAAGGGGAGCCAAGAGACCCAGTACTTC
CDR3: CASGGKGSQETQYF

V: TRBV5-5
J: TRBJ1-6
D: -
DNA: TGTGCCAGCAGCTTCGGCGGTGGAAATTCACCCCTCCACTTT
CDR3: CASSFGGGNSPLHF

V: TRBV7-9
J: TRBJ2-2
D: -
DNA: TGTGCCAGCAGCCCTCCGGGACAACGGAACACCGGGGAGCTGTTTTTT
CDR3: CASSPPGQRNTGELFF

V: TRBV5-6
J: TRBJ1-1
D: TRBD1
DNA: TGTGCCAGCAGCCCGACAGGGCCCGACACTGAAGCTTTCTTT
CDR3: CASSPTGPDTEAFF

V: TRBV5-4
J: TRBJ2-7
D: TRBD2
DNA: TGTGCCAGCAGCTTGGGGGCTAGCGGGATAACCTACGAGCAGTACTTC
CDR3: CASSLGASGITYEQYF

V: TRBV19
J: TRBJ2-3
D: TRBD2
DNA: TGTGCCAGTAGTAGGCCTAGCGGTCCCACAGATACGCAGTATTTT
CDR3: CASSRPSGPTDTQYF

V: TRBV10-2
J: TRBJ1-2
D: -
DNA: TGCGCCAGCAGTGAGTCAACAGGGTACCTCAATGGCTACACCTTC
CDR3: CASSESTGYLNGYTF

V: TRBV27
J: TRBJ1-2
D: -
DNA: TGTGCCAGCAGTTTAACGGCAGCGAGCTATGGCTACACCTTC
CDR3: CASSLTAASYGYTF

V: TRBV7-9
J: TRBJ1-1
D: TRBD1
DNA: TGTGCCAGCAGCTATGGACAGGCTGCGACTGAAGCTTTCTTT
CDR3: CASSYGQAATEAFF

V: TRBV9
J: TRBJ2-1
D: -
DNA: TGTGCCAGCAGCGCAGGGCTTCTGCAGGGTGTCAATGAGCAGTTCTTC
CDR3: CASSAGLLQGVNEQFF

V: TRBV4-1
J: TRBJ2-2
D: -
DNA: TGCGCCAGCAGCGACCGGGACTTGAACACCGGGGAGCTGTTTTTT
CDR3: CASSDRDLNTGELFF

V: TRBV29-1
J: TRBJ1-3
D: -
DNA: TGCAGCGTCATAGTGGGGAGATCTGGAAACACCATATATTTT
CDR3: CSVIVGRSGNTIYF

V: TRBV6-5
J: TRBJ2-7
D: TRBD1
DNA: TGTGCCAGCAGTTACGGACAGGGTTCTTACGGGCAGTACTTC
CDR3: CASSYGQGSYGQYF

V: TRBV28
J: TRBJ2-7
D: TRBD1
DNA: TGTGCCACCAAAACAGGGGGCACCTACGAGCAGTACTTC
CDR3: CATKTGGTYEQYF

V: TRBV11-2
J: TRBJ2-5
D: -
DNA: TGTGCCAGCAGCTTAGAGGTGGGAGACCAAGAGACCCAGTACTTC
CDR3: CASSLEVGDQETQYF

V: TRBV18
J: TRBJ2-1
D: TRBD2
DNA: TGTGCCAGCTCACCTAGCGGGAGGGCCTCGGAAGAGCAGTTCTTC
CDR3: CASSPSGRASEEQFF

V: TRBV7-2
J: TRBJ2-3
D: TRBD1
DNA: TGTGCCAGCAGCCTAGGACAGGGGCGAATAGATACGCAGTATTTT
CDR3: CASSLGQGRIDTQYF

V: TRBV28
J: TRBJ2-1
D: TRBD1
DNA: TGTGCCACCATGATGGACAGGGGGAGGAATGAGCAGTTCTTC
CDR3: CATMMDRGRNEQFF

V: TRBV4-1
J: TRBJ2-7
D: TRBD1
DNA: TGCGCCAGCAGCCAATGGGGACAGGGAACCTACGAGCAGTACTTC
CDR3: CASSQWGQGTYEQYF

V: TRBV28
J: TRBJ2-5
D: TRBD1
DNA: TGTGCCAGCAGCCCCGAGGGACAGGGGGCAGAGACCCAGTACTTC
CDR3: CASSPEGQGAETQYF